This record covers a single T cell receptor beta chain. The method was immunoSEQ multiplex PCR; TCRdb's version includes in-frame clones alone and lacks a portion of them. Seen here are about 2 million clones, roughly 95% observed once, and the top ten hold about 1.1%. The CDR3 runs to 14 residues. Trimming pared 5 bases from V and 2 bases from J, leaving 12 bases between. CDR1 and CDR2 (germline): MNHNY, SVGAGI (reference sequence). The sample belongs to a study of shared clonotypes between healthy human individuals. Positive CCR7 selection of CD45RO-negative cells yielded the naive CD8 cells, and terminally differentiated effector memory CD45RA+ cells were excluded.

The V and J genes are TRBV6-6 and TRBJ1-1; maybe TRBD1 (5 bases). The sequence was collected from a man aged 18-30 years in good health. The material sequenced was naive CD8+ T cells sorted from blood. CDR3 protein: CASSALGGNTEAFF. For the CDR3, the DNA is TGTGCCAGCAGTGCACTCGGGGGTAACACTGAAGCTTTCTTT.